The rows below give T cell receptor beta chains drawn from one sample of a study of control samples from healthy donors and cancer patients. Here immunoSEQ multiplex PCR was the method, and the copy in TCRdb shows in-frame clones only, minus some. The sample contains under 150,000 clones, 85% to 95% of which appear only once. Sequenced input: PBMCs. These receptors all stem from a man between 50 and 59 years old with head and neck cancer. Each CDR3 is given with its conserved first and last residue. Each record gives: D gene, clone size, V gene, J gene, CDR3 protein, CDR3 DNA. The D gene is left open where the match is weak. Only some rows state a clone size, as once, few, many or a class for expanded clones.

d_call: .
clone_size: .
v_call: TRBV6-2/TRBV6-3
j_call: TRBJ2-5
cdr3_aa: CASSRGNLGTQYF
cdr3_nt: TGTGCCAGCAGCCGAGGGAACCTGGGAACCCAGTACTTC

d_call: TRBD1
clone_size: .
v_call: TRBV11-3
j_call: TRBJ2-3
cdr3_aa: CASSSGTGIFDTQYF
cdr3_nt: TGTGCCAGCAGCTCCGGGACAGGGATTTTCGATACGCAGTATTTT

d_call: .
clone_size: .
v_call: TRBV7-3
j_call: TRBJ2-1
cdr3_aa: CASSLSTDNEQFF
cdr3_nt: TGTGCCAGCAGCTTAAGCACTGACAATGAGCAGTTCTTC

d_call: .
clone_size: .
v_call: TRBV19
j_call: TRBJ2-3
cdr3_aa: CASSPTSASSTDTQYF
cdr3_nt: TGTGCCAGTAGTCCAACCAGCGCCTCTAGCACAGATACGCAGTATTTT

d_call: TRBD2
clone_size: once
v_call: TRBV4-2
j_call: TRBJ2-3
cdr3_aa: CASSPGTSGRTDTQYF
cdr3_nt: TGTGCCAGCAGCCCTGGGACTAGCGGGCGCACAGATACGCAGTATTTT

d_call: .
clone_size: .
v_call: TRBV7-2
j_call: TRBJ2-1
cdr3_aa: CASSSTGSYYNEQFF
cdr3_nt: TGTGCCAGCAGCTCCACAGGGTCCTACTACAATGAGCAGTTCTTC

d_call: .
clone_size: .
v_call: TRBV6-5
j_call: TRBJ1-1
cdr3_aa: CASRVRVGLGAFF
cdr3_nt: TGTGCCAGCCGGGTCAGGGTCGGCTTGGGAGCTTTCTTT

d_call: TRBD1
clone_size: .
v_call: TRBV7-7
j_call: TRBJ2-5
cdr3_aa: CASSFTGDGETQYF
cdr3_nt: TGTGCCAGCAGCTTCACAGGGGACGGAGAGACCCAGTACTTC

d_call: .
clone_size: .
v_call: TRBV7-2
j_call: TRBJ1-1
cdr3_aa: CASSSSGLAEAFF
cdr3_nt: TGTGCCAGCAGCTCCTCAGGGTTGGCTGAAGCTTTCTTT

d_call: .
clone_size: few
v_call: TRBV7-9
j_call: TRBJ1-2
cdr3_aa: CASSFGQELNYGYTF
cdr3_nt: TGTGCCAGCAGCTTTGGGCAGGAGCTTAACTATGGCTACACCTTC

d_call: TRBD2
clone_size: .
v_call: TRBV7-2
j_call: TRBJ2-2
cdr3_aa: CASSFQRGGRGELFF
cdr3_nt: TGTGCCAGCAGCTTTCAGCGGGGGGGCCGAGGGGAGCTGTTTTTT

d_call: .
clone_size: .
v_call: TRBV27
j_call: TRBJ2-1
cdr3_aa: CASSSGGWNNEQFF
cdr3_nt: TGTGCCAGCAGTTCTGGCGGGTGGAACAATGAGCAGTTCTTC

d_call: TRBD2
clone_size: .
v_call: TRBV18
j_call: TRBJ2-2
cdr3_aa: CASSPHRLAGNTGELFF
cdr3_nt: TGTGCCAGCTCACCACATCGACTAGCGGGAAACACCGGGGAGCTGTTTTTT

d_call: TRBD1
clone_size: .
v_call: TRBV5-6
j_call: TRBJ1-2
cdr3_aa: CASSEGGTANYGYTF
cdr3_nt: TGTGCCAGCAGCGAGGGTGGGACAGCTAACTATGGCTACACCTTC

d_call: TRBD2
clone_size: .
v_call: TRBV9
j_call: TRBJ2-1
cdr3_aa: CASSPGGAVTYNEQFF
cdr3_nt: TGTGCCAGCAGCCCCGGGGGGGCCGTTACCTACAATGAGCAGTTCTTC

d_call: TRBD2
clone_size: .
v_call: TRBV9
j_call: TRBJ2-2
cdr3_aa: CASSVRRVGGDNTGELFF
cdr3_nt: TGTGCCAGCAGCGTAAGGAGGGTCGGGGGGGACAACACCGGGGAGCTGTTTTTT

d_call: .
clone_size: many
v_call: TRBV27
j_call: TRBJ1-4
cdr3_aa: CASSLTSGEVTEKLFF
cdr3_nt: TGTGCCAGCAGTCTAACTTCGGGGGAGGTAACTGAAAAACTGTTTTTT

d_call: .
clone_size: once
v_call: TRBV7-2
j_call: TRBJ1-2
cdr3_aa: CASSLAPRGANYGYTF
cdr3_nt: TGTGCCAGCAGCTTAGCGCCAAGAGGGGCGAACTATGGCTACACCTTC

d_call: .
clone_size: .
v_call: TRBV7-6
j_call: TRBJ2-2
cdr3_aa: CASSFHQGRGTGELFF
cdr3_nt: TGTGCCAGCAGCTTCCACCAGGGCAGGGGCACCGGGGAGCTGTTTTTT

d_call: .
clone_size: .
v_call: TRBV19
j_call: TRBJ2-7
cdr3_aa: CASSRQTNYEQYF
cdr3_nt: TGTGCCAGTAGCAGACAGACCAACTACGAGCAGTACTTC

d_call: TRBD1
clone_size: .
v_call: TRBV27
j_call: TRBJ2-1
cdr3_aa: CASMWQGALNEQFF
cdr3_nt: TGTGCCAGCATGTGGCAGGGGGCGCTTAATGAGCAGTTCTTC

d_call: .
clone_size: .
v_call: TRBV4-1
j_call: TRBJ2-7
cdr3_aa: CASSQVAGEQYF
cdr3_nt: TGCGCCAGCAGCCAAGTGGCGGGAGAGCAGTACTTC

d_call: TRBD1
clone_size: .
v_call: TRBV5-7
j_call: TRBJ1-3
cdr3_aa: CASSPPGTGSSGNTIYF
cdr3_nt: TGTGCCAGCAGCCCGCCCGGGACAGGGAGCTCTGGAAACACCATATATTTT

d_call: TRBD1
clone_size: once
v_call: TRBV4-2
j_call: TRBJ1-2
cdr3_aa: CASSQGKAGGGLVYGYTF
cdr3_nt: TGTGCCAGCAGCCAAGGAAAGGCAGGGGGGGGCCTCGTCTATGGCTACACCTTC

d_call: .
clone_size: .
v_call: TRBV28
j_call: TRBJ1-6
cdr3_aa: CASRSEPQASPLHF
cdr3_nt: TGTGCCAGCAGATCCGAACCACAAGCTTCACCCCTCCACTTT

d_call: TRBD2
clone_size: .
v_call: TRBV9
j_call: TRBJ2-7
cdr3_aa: CASSVGLAGGPDGLQQYF
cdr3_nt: TGTGCCAGCAGCGTGGGACTAGCGGGGGGGCCCGATGGTCTCCAGCAGTACTTC

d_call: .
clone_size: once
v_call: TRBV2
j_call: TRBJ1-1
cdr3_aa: CANYGNTEAFF
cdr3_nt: TGTGCCAACTACGGAAACACTGAAGCTTTCTTT

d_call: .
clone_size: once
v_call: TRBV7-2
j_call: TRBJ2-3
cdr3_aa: CASSSLGRRTDTQYF
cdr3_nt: TGTGCCAGCAGCTCCCTGGGCAGGAGGACAGATACGCAGTATTTT

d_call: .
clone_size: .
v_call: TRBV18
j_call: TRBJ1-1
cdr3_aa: CASSPPTTAAWLNTEAFF
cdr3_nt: TGTGCCAGCTCACCACCGACGACAGCCGCTTGGTTGAACACTGAAGCTTTCTTT

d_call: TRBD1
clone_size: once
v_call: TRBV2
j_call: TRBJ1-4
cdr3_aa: CASRGTGGNEKLFF
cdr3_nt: TGTGCCAGCAGGGGGACAGGGGGTAATGAAAAACTGTTTTTT

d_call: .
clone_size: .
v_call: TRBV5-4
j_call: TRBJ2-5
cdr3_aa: CASSDPGQETQYF
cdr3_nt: TGTGCCAGCAGCGATCCAGGCCAAGAGACCCAGTACTTC

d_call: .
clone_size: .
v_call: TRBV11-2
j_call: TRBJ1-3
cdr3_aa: CASSSLPPRNTIYF
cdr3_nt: TGTGCCAGCAGCTCCCTCCCCCCCAGAAACACCATATATTTT

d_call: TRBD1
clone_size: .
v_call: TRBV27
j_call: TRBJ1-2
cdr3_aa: CASSPGQGGGYTF
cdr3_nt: TGTGCCAGCAGTCCTGGACAGGGCGGCGGCTACACCTTC

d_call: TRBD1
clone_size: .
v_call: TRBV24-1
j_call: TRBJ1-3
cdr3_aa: CATTPETGDGNTIYF
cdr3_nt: TGTGCCACCACCCCTGAGACAGGGGACGGAAACACCATATATTTT

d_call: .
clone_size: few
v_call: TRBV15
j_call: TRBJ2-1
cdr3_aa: CATSRPVNEQFF
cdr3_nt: TGTGCCACGAGCAGGCCGGTCAATGAGCAGTTCTTC

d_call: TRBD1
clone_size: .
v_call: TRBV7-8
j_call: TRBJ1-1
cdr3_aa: CASSLRTGVGTEAFF
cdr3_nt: TGTGCCAGCAGCCTAAGAACAGGGGTCGGCACTGAAGCTTTCTTT

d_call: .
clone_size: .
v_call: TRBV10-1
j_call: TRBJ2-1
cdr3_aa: CASRMAVRWLDNEQFF
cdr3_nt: TGCGCCAGTCGAATGGCGGTCAGGTGGTTGGACAATGAGCAGTTCTTC

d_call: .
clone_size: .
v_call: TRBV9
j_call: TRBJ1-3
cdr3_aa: CASSSVEISGNTIYF
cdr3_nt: TGTGCCAGCAGCTCCGTGGAAATCTCTGGAAACACCATATATTTT

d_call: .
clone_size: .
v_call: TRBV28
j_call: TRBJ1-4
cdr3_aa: CASSLGQGITNEKLFF
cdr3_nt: TGTGCCAGCAGTTTAGGGCAGGGGATAACTAATGAAAAACTGTTTTTT

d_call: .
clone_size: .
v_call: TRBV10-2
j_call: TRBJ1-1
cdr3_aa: CASSFPPGNTEAFF
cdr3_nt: TGCGCCAGCTCCTTTCCGCCTGGGAACACTGAAGCTTTCTTT

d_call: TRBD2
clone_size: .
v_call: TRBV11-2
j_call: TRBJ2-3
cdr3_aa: CASSLRAGVLLGTDTQYF
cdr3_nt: TGTGCCAGCAGCTTACGAGCGGGGGTCCTACTTGGCACAGATACGCAGTATTTT